A selection of T cell receptor beta chains follows, all from one sample in a study of graft-versus-host responses after intestinal transplantation. Produced via immunoSEQ multiplex PCR; TCRdb's table is partial and in-frame only. The data show about 19,000 clones, roughly 33% seen once. This sample comprised alloreactive CD4+ T cells from a mixed lymphocyte reaction culture, obtained before transplantation. The receptors originated from a human patient who was an organ donor for intestinal transplantation. CDR3s include the opening cysteine and the closing phenylalanine or tryptophan. Each record gives: J gene, clone size, D gene, V gene, CDR3 DNA, CDR3 protein. A D gene is named only where the DNA matches it firmly. The size of a clone is reported for some rows only, either as once, few or many, or as a class for expanded clones.

>TRBJ1-5|NA|TRBD1|TRBV10-3
TGTGCCATCAGTGGAGGACAGGGAGTAGGTCAGCCCCAGCATTTT
CAISGGQGVGQPQHF
>TRBJ2-7|once|NA|TRBV6-5
TGTGCCACCGAGGGCTCTCCTTTCTACGAGCAGTACTTC
CATEGSPFYEQYF
>TRBJ2-5|few|TRBD2|TRBV10-3
TGTGCCATCAGTGAGCTAGCGGGAGGGGAGACCCAGTACTTC
CAISELAGGETQYF
>TRBJ2-2|few|NA|TRBV12-5
TGTGCTAGTGGTTTGTGGGTATTTGATACCGGGGAGCTGTTTTTT
CASGLWVFDTGELFF
>TRBJ2-7|NA|TRBD1|TRBV10-3
TGTGCCATCAGCCCCGGGACAGGGTCCTACGAGCAGTACTTC
CAISPGTGSYEQYF
>TRBJ2-7|NA|NA|TRBV7-2
TGTGCCAGCAGCTTAGTCTTGGGTTACGAGCAGTACTTC
CASSLVLGYEQYF
>TRBJ2-7|NA|NA|TRBV6-1
TGTGCCAGCACCGCCAGCGCCGTTTACGAGCAGTACTTC
CASTASAVYEQYF
>TRBJ1-4|once|TRBD1|TRBV7-9
TGTGCCAGCAGCTTAAGGACAGGGAATGAAAAACTGTTTTTT
CASSLRTGNEKLFF
>TRBJ2-7|NA|NA|TRBV19
TGTGCCAGTAGTGAAATACCACTCCACGAGCAGTACTTC
CASSEIPLHEQYF
>TRBJ2-1|few|TRBD2|TRBV9
TGTGCCAGCGGACTAGCGGGGTCCAATGAGCAGTTCTTC
CASGLAGSNEQFF
>TRBJ2-1|NA|NA|TRBV4-2
TGTGCCAGCAGCCAAGAAAGGGGCACTAGGATAGGCAATGAGCAGTTCTTC
CASSQERGTRIGNEQFF
>TRBJ2-2|NA|NA|TRBV7-3
TGTGCCAGCAGCCCACTAGGAGGAGGGGGGACCGGGGAGCTGTTTTTT
CASSPLGGGGTGELFF
>TRBJ1-3|NA|NA|TRBV27
TGTGCCAGCAGACCACTTGGAGGATCTGGAAACACCATATATTTT
CASRPLGGSGNTIYF
>TRBJ1-2|NA|NA|TRBV10-3
TGTGCCATCAGTGACAGGGACTATGGCTACACCTTC
CAISDRDYGYTF
>TRBJ2-1|NA|NA|TRBV9
TGTGCCAGCAGCGTAGTGCCAGGGTCCTACAATGAGCAGTTCTTC
CASSVVPGSYNEQFF
>TRBJ1-3|few|TRBD1|TRBV5-1
TGCGCCAGCAGCTCCGGGACAGGGAGTAACACCATATATTTT
CASSSGTGSNTIYF
>TRBJ1-2|few|NA|TRBV7-2
TGTGCCAGCAGCTTTTCGGCTATAGGTGGCTACACCTTC
CASSFSAIGGYTF
>TRBJ1-5|few|TRBD1|TRBV19
TGTGCCAGTAGTAACCCGGGACAGGGGATCAATCAGCCCCAGCATTTT
CASSNPGQGINQPQHF
>TRBJ2-1|few|TRBD2|TRBV5-1
TGCGCCAGCAGCTACGGACTAGCGGGAGTACTTGAGCAGTTCTTC
CASSYGLAGVLEQFF
>TRBJ2-1|few|NA|TRBV14
TGTGCCAGCAGCTGGGGCGGACGGCAATCCGCTTCCGAGCAGTTCTTC
CASSWGGRQSASEQFF
>TRBJ2-7|NA|NA|TRBV7-2
TGTGCCAGCAGCTTTGACAGGGAGGGGGAGCAGTACTTC
CASSFDREGEQYF
>TRBJ1-5|NA|NA|TRBV6-6
TGTGCCAGCAGTTCCCCCTTGGGGGCAGACAATCAGCCCCAGCATTTT
CASSSPLGADNQPQHF
>TRBJ2-2|NA|NA|TRBV7-9
TGTGCCAGCAGCTGGGGAGGGGGCCGCACCGGGGAGCTGTTTTTT
CASSWGGGRTGELFF
>TRBJ2-7|medium-sized|TRBD2|TRBV28
TGTGCCAGCAGCTCTCGGGAGGGTGGCACCTACGAGCAGTACTTC
CASSSREGGTYEQYF
>TRBJ1-4|few|NA|TRBV28
TGTGCCAGCAGACCGGCACCTCCTAATGAAAAACTGTTTTTT
CASRPAPPNEKLFF
>TRBJ1-2|NA|NA|TRBV20-1
TGCAGTGCTAGTCCTGGCTACACCTTC
CSASPGYTF
>TRBJ1-4|medium-sized|NA|TRBV10-2
TGCGCCAGCAGTGACGGAACGGCCAATAATGAAAAACTGTTTTTT
CASSDGTANNEKLFF
>TRBJ1-2|few|NA|TRBV7-6
TGTGCCAGCAGCTTACCCGTGAACTATGGCTACACCTTC
CASSLPVNYGYTF